Sequencing of this TCR beta chain was carried out in a study of T cell responses to AZD1222 COVID-19 vaccine. The wider study: Both about-4-week and about-12-week second-dose recipients were combined.

Turning to this clone: What it binds is not known.

General observations from the study: Baseline antibody screening turned up just a handful of seropositive AZD1222 recipients.

CDR1 MNHEY and CDR2 SVGEGT come from the germline V gene. The CDR3 loop spans 14 amino acids. Trimming shortened V by 6 bases and J by 2 bases, and 11 bases separated the two germline ends. Measured with immunoSEQ multiplex PCR; TCRdb has only the in-frame clones, and not every one. The table includes roughly 110,000 clones, just over 90% detected once. The source of this sequence is an adult in good health. The rearrangement uses TRBV6-2 or TRBV6-3 and TRBJ2-4, with no clear D. The sample in question was peripheral blood, obtained on day 0 of AZD1222 vaccination. CDR3 nucleotides: TGTGCCAGCAGCCGGGCGGCATCCAAAAACATTCAGTACTTC. It is translated as CASSRAASKNIQYF.